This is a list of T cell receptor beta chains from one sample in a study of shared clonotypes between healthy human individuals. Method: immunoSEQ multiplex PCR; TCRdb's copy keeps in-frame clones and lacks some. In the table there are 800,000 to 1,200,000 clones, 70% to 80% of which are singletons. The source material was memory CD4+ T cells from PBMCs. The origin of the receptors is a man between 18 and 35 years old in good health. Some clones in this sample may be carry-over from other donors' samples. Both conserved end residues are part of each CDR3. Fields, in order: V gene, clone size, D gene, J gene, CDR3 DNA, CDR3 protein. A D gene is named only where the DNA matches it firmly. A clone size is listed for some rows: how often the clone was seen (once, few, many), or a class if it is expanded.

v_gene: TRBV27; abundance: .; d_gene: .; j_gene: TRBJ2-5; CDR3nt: TGTGCCAGCAGTTTATCCCCCCAAGAGACCCAGTACTTC; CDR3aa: CASSLSPQETQYF
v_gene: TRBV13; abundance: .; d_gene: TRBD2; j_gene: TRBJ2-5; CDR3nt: TGTGCCAGCAGCCTACTAGCGGCACAAGAGACCCAGTACTTC; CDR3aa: CASSLLAAQETQYF
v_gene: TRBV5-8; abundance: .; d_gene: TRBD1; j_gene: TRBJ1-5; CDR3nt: TGTGCCAGCAGCTTGGGACAGGGTAGTTACCAGCCCCAGCATTTT; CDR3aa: CASSLGQGSYQPQHF
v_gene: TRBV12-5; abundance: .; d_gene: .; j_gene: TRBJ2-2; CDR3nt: TGTGCTAGTGGTTTGGTTGGCGGGGAGCTGTTTTTT; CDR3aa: CASGLVGGELFF
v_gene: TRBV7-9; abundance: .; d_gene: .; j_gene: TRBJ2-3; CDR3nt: TGTGCCAGCATCCAACCCACTAGGGAAGAGCAGTATTTT; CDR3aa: CASIQPTREEQYF
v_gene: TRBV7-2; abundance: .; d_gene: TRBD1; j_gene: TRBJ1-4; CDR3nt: TGTGCCAGCAGCTCCAGGGGGCTCGCCCCTAATGAAAAACTGTTTTTT; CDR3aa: CASSSRGLAPNEKLFF
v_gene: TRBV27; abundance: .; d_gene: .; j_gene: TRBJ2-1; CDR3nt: TGTGCCAGCAGTTCCACCGGGAGTAGCCTCTCCTACAATGAGCAGTTCTTC; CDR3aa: CASSSTGSSLSYNEQFF
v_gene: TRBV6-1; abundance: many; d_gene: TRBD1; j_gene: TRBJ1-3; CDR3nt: TGTGCCAGCAGTGATGACGAGGGACAGGTCTCTGGAAACACCATATATTTT; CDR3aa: CASSDDEGQVSGNTIYF
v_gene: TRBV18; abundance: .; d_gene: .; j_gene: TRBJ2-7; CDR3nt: TGTGCCAGCTCACCATTGGGGATCGGCTACGAGCAGTACTTC; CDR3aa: CASSPLGIGYEQYF
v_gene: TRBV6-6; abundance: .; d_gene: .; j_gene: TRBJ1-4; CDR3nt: TGTGCCAGCCGGGTTAGGGAGGAAAAACTGTTTTTT; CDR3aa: CASRVREEKLFF
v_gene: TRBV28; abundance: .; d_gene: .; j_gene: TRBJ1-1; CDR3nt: TGTGCCAGCAGGGGGCAGGGGAGGACTGAAGCTTTCTTT; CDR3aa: CASRGQGRTEAFF
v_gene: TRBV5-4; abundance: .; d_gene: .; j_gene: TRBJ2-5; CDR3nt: TGTGCCAGCAGCTCGGACAGGGAGGGAGAGACCCAGTACTTC; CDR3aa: CASSSDREGETQYF
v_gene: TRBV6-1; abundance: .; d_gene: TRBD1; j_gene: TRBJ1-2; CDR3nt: TGTGCCAGCAGGGGCAGGGGGTTCTATGGCTACACCTTC; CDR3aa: CASRGRGFYGYTF
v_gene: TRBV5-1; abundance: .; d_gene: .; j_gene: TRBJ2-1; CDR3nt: TGCGCCAGCAAGATAGGGGCGGCCTACAATGAGCAGTTCTTC; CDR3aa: CASKIGAAYNEQFF
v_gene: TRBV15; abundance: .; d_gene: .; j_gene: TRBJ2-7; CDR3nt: TGTGCCACCAGCAGACCTTGGAGCGAGCAGTACTTC; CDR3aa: CATSRPWSEQYF
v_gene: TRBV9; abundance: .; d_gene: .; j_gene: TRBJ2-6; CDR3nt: TGTGCCAGCAGCGTAGTCGAGGGCGTCCTGACTTTC; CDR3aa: CASSVVEGVLTF
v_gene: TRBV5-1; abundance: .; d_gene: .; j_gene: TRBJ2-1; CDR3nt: TGCGCCAGCAGCCCCCGCCCTCAGGGCAATGAGCAGTTCTTC; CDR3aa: CASSPRPQGNEQFF
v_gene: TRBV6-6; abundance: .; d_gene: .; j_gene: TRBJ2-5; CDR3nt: TGTGCCAGCAGTTACTCGTCGGAATGGGCGGAGACCCAGTACTTC; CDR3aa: CASSYSSEWAETQYF
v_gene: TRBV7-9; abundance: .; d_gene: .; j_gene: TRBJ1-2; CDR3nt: TGTGCCAGCAGCTTAGAGAGGGGTGGCTACACCTTC; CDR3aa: CASSLERGGYTF
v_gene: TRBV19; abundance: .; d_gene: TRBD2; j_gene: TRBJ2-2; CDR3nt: TGTGCCAGTACTATGGGACTAGCGGGAGTTGTGACCGGGGAGCTGCTTTTT; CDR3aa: CASTMGLAGVVTGELLF
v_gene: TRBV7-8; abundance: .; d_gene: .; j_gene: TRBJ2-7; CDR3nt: TGTGCCAGCAGCTTAGCCGGGACGGACGAGCAGTACTTC; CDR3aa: CASSLAGTDEQYF
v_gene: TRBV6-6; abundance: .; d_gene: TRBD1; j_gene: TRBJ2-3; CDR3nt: TGTGCCAGCTCAACCCGGGACAGGGCAGATACGCAGTATTTT; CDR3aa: CASSTRDRADTQYF
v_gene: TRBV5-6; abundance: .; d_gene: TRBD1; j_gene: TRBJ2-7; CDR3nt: TGTGCCAGCCTAGGCCGGGACAGGGGGGTCTACGAGCAGTACTTC; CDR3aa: CASLGRDRGVYEQYF
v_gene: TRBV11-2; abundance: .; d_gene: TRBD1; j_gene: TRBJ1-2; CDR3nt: TGTGCCAGCAGCTTTGACAGGGTACAGACCTTC; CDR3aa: CASSFDRVQTF
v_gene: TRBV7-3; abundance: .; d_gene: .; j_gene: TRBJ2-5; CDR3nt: TGTGCCAGCAGCTTCCAGGGGACGGGAAGGGTGGAGACCCAGTACTTC; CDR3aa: CASSFQGTGRVETQYF
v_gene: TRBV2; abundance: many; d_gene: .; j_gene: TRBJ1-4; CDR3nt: TGTGCCAGCAGCCCAGAGGGGGGGATGACTAATGAAAAACTGTTTTTT; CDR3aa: CASSPEGGMTNEKLFF
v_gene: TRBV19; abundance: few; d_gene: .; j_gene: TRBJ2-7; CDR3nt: TGTGCCAGTAGTAGAGGGCGGGACAGCTCCTACGAGCAGTACTTC; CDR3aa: CASSRGRDSSYEQYF
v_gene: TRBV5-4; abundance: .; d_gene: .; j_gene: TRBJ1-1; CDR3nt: TGTGCCAGCAGCTTGGGCCGGCGGGAGACAGATGAAGCTTTCTTT; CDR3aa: CASSLGRRETDEAFF
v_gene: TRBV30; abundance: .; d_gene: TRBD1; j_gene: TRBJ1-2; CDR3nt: TGTGCCTCACCGGGACAGGGTTATGGCTACACCTTC; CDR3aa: CASPGQGYGYTF
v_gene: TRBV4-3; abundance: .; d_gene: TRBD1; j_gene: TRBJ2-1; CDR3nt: TGCGCCAGCAGCCCCCACCCGGGACAGGGGGGGGATGAGCAGTTCTTC; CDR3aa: CASSPHPGQGGDEQFF
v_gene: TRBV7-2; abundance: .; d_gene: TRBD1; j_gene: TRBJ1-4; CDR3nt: TGTGCCAGCAGCTTAGGGGGACAGGGAGCTAATGAAAAACTGTTTTTT; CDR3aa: CASSLGGQGANEKLFF
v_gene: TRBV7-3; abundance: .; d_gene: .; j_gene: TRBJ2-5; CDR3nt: TGTGCCAGCAGCTTAACGGGGGGCGAAGAGACCCAGTACTTC; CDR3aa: CASSLTGGEETQYF